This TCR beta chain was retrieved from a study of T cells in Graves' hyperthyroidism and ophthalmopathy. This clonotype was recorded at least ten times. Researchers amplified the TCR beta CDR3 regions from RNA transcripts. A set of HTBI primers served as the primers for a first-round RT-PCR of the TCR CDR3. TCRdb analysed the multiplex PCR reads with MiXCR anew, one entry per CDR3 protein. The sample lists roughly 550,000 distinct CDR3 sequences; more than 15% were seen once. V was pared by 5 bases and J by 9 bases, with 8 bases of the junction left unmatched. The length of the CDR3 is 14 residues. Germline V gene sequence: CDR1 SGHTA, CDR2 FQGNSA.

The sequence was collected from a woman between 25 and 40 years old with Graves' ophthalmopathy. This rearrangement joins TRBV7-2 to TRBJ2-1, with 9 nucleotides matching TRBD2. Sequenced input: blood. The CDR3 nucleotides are TGTGCCAGCAGCCTACCGGCGGGAGGGCCTGAGCAGTTCTTC. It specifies CASSLPAGGPEQFF.